The entry below gives a single TCR beta chain sequence along with its context. This clonotype has a handful of counts. The specificity of this receptor is unknown. No base quality information exists; no much larger clone differs at one position. Patients chosen for sequencing had shown expansion of CD8+CD57+ cells by flow cytometry. Every patient had severe acquired aplastic anemia, diagnosed using the International Study of Aplastic Anemia and Agranulocytosis and Camitta criteria. At the time blood was sampled, none of the patients had received any therapy. The study deep-sequenced TCR repertoires of sorted CD4+ and CD8+ blood T cells from severe aplastic anemia patients and healthy subjects. Patients were enrolled under clinicaltrials.gov protocols 00001620, 01623167, 00001397, 00071045, 00081523 and 00961064 in the USA. Ficoll-Paque density gradient centrifugation was used to isolate peripheral blood mononuclear cells. Before DNA was extracted, CD4+ and CD8+ T cells were sorted using either FACS or magnetic beads.

Genomic DNA was used as template for profiling of TCR beta VDJ combinations and CDR3 sequences. An Illumina HiSeq 2000 was the platform used for TCR repertoire sequencing. Processing in the source paper ran as follows. Repertoire assessment relied on Simpson's diversity index, CDR3 size and DJ length profiles, and TRBV/TRBJ rearrangement plots. The most abundant DNA sequence in the deep sequencing data was taken as the immunodominant clone. CDR3 amino acid sequences were checked for sharing across subjects and were also compared against the VDJdb database and published repertoires. The raw public data were reprocessed by TCRdb itself: fastp quality trimming at Q25, MiXCR clonotype calling, in-frame beta chains only. Each record represents a unique CDR3 protein, reported with the most common genes and DNA among its rows. The V and J calls here are based on TCRdb, not the publication. Recorded for this sample are around 430,000 distinct CDR3 sequences; less than 35% of them occurred a single time. Approximately 0.82% of the sample is taken by the ten largest.

The data are from a study of CD8+CD57+ T cells in acquired aplastic anemia (dated by TCRdb to 2016 to 2018). At the level of the whole study: Extracted DNA from sorted CD4+ and CD8+ cells averaged about 3.4 ug, ranging from roughly 0.17 to 30 ug. A CD8+CD57+ expansion meant a frequency higher than the mean frequency seen in healthy subjects. The paper's findings and limits, for the study overall: No significant difference in CD8+ Simpson's diversity was found between patients and healthy controls (P=0.060). Although roughly 29 CD8+ CDR3 sequences were shared by patients and controls, these sequences appeared highly expressed in patients and within the immunodominant clones of patients.

V is pared back by 7 bases and J by 5 bases, with 18 bases lying between the germline termini. Taken from cysteine to phenylalanine, the CDR3 has 16 residues. CDR3 DNA only is kept here, 48 bases in frame from base 1. This clonotype was sampled from a human donor with aplastic anemia. Source material: sorted CD4+, CD8+, or CD8+CD57+ T cells (not recorded which) from PBMCs. This chain is built from TRBV12-3 or TRBV12-4 and TRBJ1-6; TRBD1 is perhaps the D gene, given 5 matching bases. The CDR3 reads CASTLRRGLDNSPLHF. The bases read TGTGCCAGCACCCTGCGGCGGGGCTTGGATAATTCACCCCTCCACTTT.